Shown below are 21 T cell receptor beta chains from a single sample sequenced in a study of T-cell memory formation after mild COVID-19. TCRdb itself ran the 5' RACE reads through MiXCR, one entry per CDR3 protein. In the table there are roughly 86,000 distinct CDR3 sequences, about an eighth of which are singletons. The sample taken for sequencing was PBMCs or a T cell subset sorted from them (not recorded which). These receptors were obtained from an adult woman who had mild COVID-19 (a few samples of this study predate the infection). Cell type and time point are not known.

This clonotype has only a few counts. The J gene is TRBJ1-2, the V gene TRBV7-9; tentative D call: TRBD1 (6 bases). Per the germline V gene, CDR1 is SEHNR and CDR2 is FQNEAQ (reference sequence). V dropped 1 base and J dropped 7 bases, with 13 bases sitting between them. CDR3 length: 14 residues. DNA for the CDR3: TGTGCCAGCAGCTTAGGTACAGGGTTACCTGGCTACACCTTC. The encoded protein is CASSLGTGLPGYTF.

This clonotype was observed a handful of times. V gene TRBV4-3 combines with J gene TRBJ2-3, with 11 bases that match TRBD2. Germline trimming cut 6 bases from V and 4 bases from J; bases unmatched to any gene: 6. From germline, CDR1 is LGHNA and CDR2 YSLEER. The CDR3 contains 15 residues. CDR3: CASRLAGGPSDTQYF. For the CDR3, the DNA is TGCGCCAGCAGATTAGCGGGAGGGCCCTCAGATACGCAGTATTTT.

This clonotype was seen more than once but under ten times. The chain combines TRBV10-2 with TRBJ2-1; 12 nucleotides align to TRBD2. CDR3 length: 19 amino acids. The V and J ends lost 2 bases and 0 bases, in that order; junction bases with no gene match: 8. CDR1 is WSHSY, CDR2 SAAADI, per germline. CDR3 nucleotides: TGCGCCAGCAGTGAGCCGACTAGCGGGGGTTCAAGCTCCTACAATGAGCAGTTCTTC. This gives the protein CASSEPTSGGSSSYNEQFF.

The chain couples TRBV6-4 to TRBJ2-1; D is unresolved. Trimming removed 4 bases from V and 8 bases from J, with 12 bases in between. This CDR3 contains 13 residues. Germline V CDR1 and CDR2: MRHNA, SNTAGT. The CDR3 region is CASSGVRFDEQFF. Written as DNA, the CDR3 is TGTGCCAGCAGTGGGGTCCGGTTCGATGAGCAGTTCTTC.

The V call is TRBV7-2, the J call TRBJ2-7; the D gene is possibly TRBD1 (5 bases). Germline lookup yields CDR1 SGHTA and CDR2 FQGNSA. Trimming took off 3 bases at V and 4 bases at J, with 13 bases between the two ends. The CDR3 has 14 amino acids. CDR3 DNA: TGTGCCAGCAGCTTTTTCACAGGAGATTACGAGCAGTACTTC. This translates into CASSFFTGDYEQYF.

This clonotype occurred once. The chain has TRBV12-3 or TRBV12-4 and TRBJ2-7; possible D gene TRBD2, 6 bases. This CDR3 region has 14 residues. Trimming removed 6 bases at V and 4 bases at J, with 16 bases between. Here the CDR3 DNA reads TGTGCCAGCAGCTCTGAGCGGGTCCCATACGAGCAGTACTTC. Its protein product is CASSSERVPYEQYF.

This clonotype was picked up a small number of times. V is TRBV7-6 and J is TRBJ2-7; 7 nucleotides align to TRBD2. From germline, CDR1 is SGHVS and CDR2 FNYEAQ. V gave up 1 base and J gave up 6 bases; unmatched junction bases: 6. CDR3 length equals 14 residues. The CDR3 region has the DNA TGTGCCAGCAGCTTAGACGGCGGGAGCCGCGAGCAGTACTTC. The encoded protein is CASSLDGGSREQYF.

In its sample, this clonotype was seen many times. The V and J genes are TRBV5-6 and TRBJ2-2, with TRBD1 matching over 7 bases. The CDR3 spans 16 residues. J lost 3 bases, V lost 6 bases, and 11 bases had no gene match. The germline CDR1 and CDR2 sequences are SGHDT and YYEEEE. CDR3 sequence: CASTSAPTGYTGELFF. The DNA of the CDR3 is TGTGCCAGCACCTCCGCCCCGACAGGGTACACCGGGGAGCTGTTTTTT.

V gene TRBV7-9 combines with J gene TRBJ1-1; D unclear. The CDR3 covers 12 residues. The V and J ends lost 7 bases and 3 bases respectively, with 9 bases between them. Germline-derived CDR1 and CDR2 are SEHNR and FQNEAQ (reference sequence). The CDR3 DNA is TGTGCCAGCACCCCTGAGGACACTGAAGCTTTCTTT. Translating it yields CASTPEDTEAFF.

This clonotype appeared a few times. The chain recombines TRBV14 with TRBJ1-4; no clear D. This CDR3 spans 16 amino acids. Looked up from germline, CDR1 is SGHDN and CDR2 is FVKESK. V was shortened by 2 bases and J by 4 bases, with 14 bases between the two germline ends. The CDR3 nucleotides read TGTGCCAGCAGCCAACGGGTGGATCTTTATAATGAAAAACTGTTTTTT. Amino acid sequence: CASSQRVDLYNEKLFF.

This clonotype was counted a few times. V usage is TRBV12-3 or TRBV12-4 and J usage is TRBJ2-5; 11 bases line up with TRBD2. With 6 bases clipped from V and 3 bases from J, the junction kept 15 bases outside the gene matches. CDR3 size: 18 residues. CDR3 nucleotide sequence: TGTGCCAGCAGGCCGGGACTAGCGGACGGCAGGTGGAAAGAGACCCAGTACTTC. This gives the protein CASRPGLADGRWKETQYF.

This sequence joins TRBV9 and TRBJ1-2; 7 positions agree with TRBD1. CDR3 length: 12 residues. CDR1 is SGDLS and CDR2 is YYNGEE in the germline V gene. With V trimmed by 6 bases and J by 5 bases, 4 bases remained unmatched. The chain's CDR3 is CASKGTEYGYTF. The CDR3 nucleotides read TGTGCCAGCAAGGGGACAGAATATGGCTACACCTTC.

The genes are TRBV15 and TRBJ1-1; D gene unclear. V dropped 1 base and J dropped 1 base, with 4 bases sitting between them. In germline, CDR1 is LNHNV, CDR2 YYDKDF (reference sequence). This CDR3 is built from 13 residues. Here the CDR3 reads CATSRAGNTEAFF. The CDR3 DNA reads TGTGCCACCAGCAGAGCTGGGAACACTGAAGCTTTCTTT. Combining the CDR3 with reference TRBV15 and TRBJ1-1 gives the whole variable domain DAMVIQNPRYQVTQFGKPVTLSCSQTLNHNVMYWYQQKSSQAPKLLFHYYDKDFNNEADTPDNFQSRRPNTSFCFLDIRSPGLGDTAMYLCATSRAGNTEAFFGQGTRLTVV.

This chain links TRBV29-1 with TRBJ2-7; 13 bases are shared with TRBD2. CDR3 length: 17 residues. CDR1 is SQVTM, CDR2 ANQGSEA, per germline. V gave up 3 bases and J gave up 3 bases; unmatched junction bases: 11. This CDR3 reads CSVEGTSGTFGGYEQYF. The CDR3 DNA sequence: TGCAGCGTTGAGGGGACTAGCGGGACCTTCGGTGGCTACGAGCAGTACTTC.

The chain couples TRBV9 to TRBJ2-1, with 11 positions matching TRBD2. The trim removed 4 bases at V and 7 bases at J, leaving 7 bases unmatched. The CDR3 contains 15 residues. CDR1 and CDR2 from the germline V gene are SGDLS and YYNGEE. The CDR3 reads CASSPGLAEPNEQFF. CDR3 nucleotides: TGTGCCAGCAGCCCGGGACTAGCGGAACCAAATGAGCAGTTCTTC.

The chain combines TRBV4-1 with TRBJ2-5; 11 bases agree with TRBD1. CDR3 length: 16 residues. With V trimmed by 5 bases and J by 5 bases, 10 bases remained unmatched. Looked up from germline, CDR1 is MGHRA and CDR2 is YSYEKL. CDR3 in DNA: TGCGCCAGCAGCTTCAGGGACAGGGGGATGTTGGAGACCCAGTACTTC. Its protein is CASSFRDRGMLETQYF.

This clonotype was seen at least ten times. The rearrangement joins TRBV7-8 to TRBJ2-1; TRBD2 matches 10 bases. CDR1 is SGHVS and CDR2 is FQNEAQ in the germline V gene. V trimming: 5 bases; J trimming: 7 bases; junction bases outside the gene matches: 5. The CDR3 has 14 amino acids. The CDR3 DNA reads TGTGCCAGCAGCCCCGGGACTAGCGTGAATGAGCAGTTCTTC. The encoded protein is CASSPGTSVNEQFF.

The V call is TRBV6-5, the J call TRBJ1-2, with no clear D. The CDR3 sequence is 14 residues long. Germline V gene lookup returns CDR1 MNHEY and CDR2 SVGAGI. Trimming removed 2 bases from V and 2 bases from J, with 9 bases in between. The DNA of the CDR3 is TGTGCCAGCAGTTACAGCGCGGCAAACTATGGCTACACCTTC. It yields the protein CASSYSAANYGYTF.

The chain has TRBV12-3 or TRBV12-4 and TRBJ2-1, with 14 bases matching TRBD2. V was clipped by 6 bases and J by 2 bases; unmatched bases: 9. The CDR3 is 18 residues long. DNA of the CDR3: TGTGCCAGCAGCCCGGGACTAGCGGGGGCTGGAACCTACAATGAGCAGTTCTTC. It is translated as CASSPGLAGAGTYNEQFF.

This clonotype was counted a few times. V is TRBV6-6 and J is TRBJ2-5; D gene ambiguous. Trimming took off 2 bases at V and 2 bases at J, with 6 bases between the two ends. This CDR3 has 13 amino acids. Germline V CDR1 and CDR2: MNHNY, SVGAGI (reference sequence). The CDR3 loop reads CASSYNRQETQYF. Here the CDR3 DNA reads TGTGCCAGCAGTTACAATCGGCAAGAGACCCAGTACTTC.

This clonotype has at least ten counts. The chain has TRBV6-6 and TRBJ1-2; no clear D gene. CDR1 is MNHNY, CDR2 SVGAGI, per germline (reference sequence). The CDR3 spans 14 residues. Trimming left V 0 bases short and J 2 bases short, with 7 bases between. DNA for the CDR3: TGTGCCAGCAGTTACTCGGGTGTGAACTATGGCTACACCTTC. As protein: CASSYSGVNYGYTF.